Following are 21 T cell receptor beta chains from one sample sequenced in a study of breast tumors, draining lymph nodes, adjacent tissues. One entry per CDR3 protein results from TCRdb running MiXCR on the multiplex PCR reads. This repertoire shows about 130,000 distinct CDR3 sequences, nearly 20% found once; its top ten account for under 4.5%. Breast cancer patients provided tissue from their axillary draining lymph nodes. The specimen was axillary lymph node tissue. The source is a female donor with breast cancer. Some clones in this sample may be carry-over from other donors' samples.

The sample holds many counts of this clonotype. The chain joins TRBV29-1 to TRBJ2-7; unclear D gene. The length of the CDR3 is 12 residues. Trimming took off 4 bases at V and 0 bases at J, with 7 bases between the two ends. Germline V gene data show CDR1 as SQVTM and CDR2 as ANQGSEA. This CDR3 is CSVGTVSYEQYF. CDR3 coding DNA: TGCAGCGTTGGGACGGTCTCCTACGAGCAGTACTTC.

This clonotype is classed as medium-sized. The DNA of the CDR3 is TGCGCCAGCAGCTTGGGACCAGCGGGAGGGCGGGATGAGCAGTTCTTC. It specifies CASSLGPAGGRDEQFF. The chain links TRBV5-1 to TRBJ2-1, with 10 bases matching TRBD2. Trimming took 0 bases from V and 8 from J; bases not matched to a gene: 8. Germline loops: CDR1 SGHRS, CDR2 YFSETQ. This CDR3 comprises 16 residues. Combining the CDR3 with reference TRBV5-1 and TRBJ2-1 gives the whole variable domain KAGVTQTPRYLIKTRGQQVTLSCSPISGHRSVSWYQQTPGQGLQFLFEYFSETQRNKGNFPGRFSGRQFSNSRSEMNVSTLELGDSALYLCASSLGPAGGRDEQFFGPGTRLTVL.

On this clonotype: This may be a read error: a much more frequent sequence differs by one nucleotide. It is likely a read error, because the conserved phenylalanine at the end of the CDR3 is missing. The CDR3 loop is CSARATEGRGELFY. CDR3 nucleotides: TGCAGTGCTAGAGCCACGGAGGGCCGGGGGGAGCTGTTTTAT. The V call is TRBV20-1, the J call TRBJ2-2; D possibly corresponds to TRBD2 (6 bases). CDR3 length: 14 amino acids. CDR1 is DFQATT, CDR2 SNEGSKA, per germline (reference sequence). V was clipped by 1 base and J by 8 bases, with 14 bases between them.

This clonotype was detected ten times or more. The CDR3 nucleotides read TGCGCCAGCAGCCAAGACTACCACCAGATAGATACGCAGTATTTT. Translating it yields CASSQDYHQIDTQYF. The chain couples TRBV4-1 to TRBJ2-3, with D uncertain. The CDR3 has 15 residues. In germline, CDR1 is MGHRA, CDR2 YSYEKL. V lost 0 bases and J 5 bases, leaving 12 bases between the germline ends.

The CDR3 sequence: CASGPQPGQVDQPQHF. Here the CDR3 DNA reads TGCGCCAGCGGCCCCCAACCAGGACAGGTCGATCAGCCCCAGCATTTT. The chain carries TRBV4-1 and TRBJ1-5, with 7 bases identical to TRBD1. CDR3 length equals 16 residues. The germline gives CDR1 MGHRA, CDR2 YSYEKL. With 8 bases clipped from V and 5 bases from J, the junction kept 15 bases outside the gene matches.

The table lists this clonotype with many counts. The genes are TRBV20-1 and TRBJ2-7, with D unclear. Between the trimmed V and J ends, which lost 1 base and 2 bases, there was a span of 6 bases. The CDR3 spans 12 residues. CDR1 and CDR2 from the germline V gene are DFQATT and SNEGSKA (reference sequence). The CDR3 sequence is CSARGPTYEQYF. CDR3 sequence (DNA): TGCAGTGCTAGAGGGCCAACCTACGAGCAGTACTTC.

In its sample, this clonotype was seen many times. The chain uses TRBV20-1 and TRBJ2-7; no clear D. CDR1 and CDR2 from the germline V gene are DFQATT and SNEGSKA (reference sequence). V dropped 0 bases and J dropped 5 bases, with 17 bases sitting between them. This CDR3 is built from 15 residues. CDR3: CSARDQAIIANEQYF. The CDR3 bases are TGCAGTGCTAGAGATCAAGCGATAATTGCTAACGAGCAGTACTTC.

Note on this clonotype: Germline is not matched at one junction end, which may reflect a read error. DNA for the CDR3: TGCGCCAGCGGCCACCCCGGGAGTTTCGCCGGGGAGCTGTTTTTT. This codes for CASGHPGSFAGELFF. This chain links TRBV4-1 with TRBJ2-2; a weak D match, TRBD2 (6 bases). CDR1 is MGHRA and CDR2 is YSYEKL in the germline V gene. CDR3 length equals 15 residues.

This clonotype was observed many times. The chain is built from TRBV6-1 and TRBJ2-7, with D tentatively TRBD2 (6 bases). The V end lost 4 bases, the J end lost 6 bases, and 19 bases lay between the germline ends. This CDR3 is 15 amino acids long. In germline, CDR1 is MNHNS, CDR2 SASEGT. The CDR3 nucleotides read TGTGCCAGCAGTGCCGTCGGGACCTGGGGAGGCGAGCAGTACTTC. It yields the protein CASSAVGTWGGEQYF.

This clonotype was picked up a small number of times. This clone may be a read error of a much larger clone one base away. Here the CDR3 omits its conserved ending phenylalanine or tryptophan, so a read error is the likely source. This chain links TRBV19 with TRBJ2-3; 8 nucleotides line up with TRBD2. Germline CDR1 and CDR2: LNHDA and SQIVND (reference sequence). The V and J ends lost 4 bases and 3 bases, in that order; junction bases with no gene match: 0. CDR3 length equals 13 residues. CDR3 protein: CASSKRGTDTQYS. CDR3 sequence (DNA): TGTGCCAGTAGTAAGCGGGGGACAGATACGCAGTATTCT.

This clonotype was counted many times. The chain is built from TRBV6-5 and TRBJ2-7; D could derive from TRBD1 or TRBD2 (5 bases each). Per the germline V gene, CDR1 is MNHEY and CDR2 is SVGAGI. Trimming removed 2 bases at V and 7 bases at J, with 21 bases between. The CDR3 loop spans 16 amino acids. CDR3 in DNA: TGTGCCAGCAGTTACAGCTGGGACGCCCCGAGTAGAGAGCAGTACTTC. Protein: CASSYSWDAPSREQYF.

A remark on this clonotype: Just one base apart from a much larger clone, this may be a read error. The V and J genes are TRBV19 and TRBJ2-6; D is uncertain. CDR1 is LNHDA, CDR2 SQIVND, per germline (reference sequence). The CDR3 runs to 15 residues. The ends were cut back, 6 bases at V and 5 bases at J, with 14 bases in the middle. The CDR3 DNA is TGTGCCAGTAGCACAGACTCACTGAGGGCCAACGTCCTGACTTTC. Protein: CASSTDSLRANVLTF.

This clonotype came up many times. The J gene is TRBJ1-6, the V gene TRBV3-1; D not resolved. The CDR3 is 13 amino acids. The V gene lost 4 bases and the J gene lost 6 bases, with 7 bases spanning the gap. Germline V lookup: CDR1 LGHDT, CDR2 YNNKEL (reference sequence). CDR3 sequence: CASSRRGNSPLHF. Written as DNA, the CDR3 is TGTGCCAGCAGCCGTCGAGGTAATTCACCCCTCCACTTT. Variable domain in full (rest from reference TRBV3-1 and TRBJ1-6): DTAVSQTPKYLVTQMGNDKSIKCEQNLGHDTMYWYKQDSKKFLKIMFSYNNKELIINETVPNRFSPKSPDKAHLNLHINSLELGDSAVYFCASSRRGNSPLHFGNGTRLTVT.

This clonotype was observed at least ten times. This chain connects TRBV7-2 to TRBJ2-1; 9 nucleotides match TRBD2. The CDR3 contains 16 residues. V was clipped by 5 bases and J by 7 bases; unmatched bases: 12. Germline-derived CDR1 and CDR2 are SGHTA and FQGNSA. CDR3 nucleotides: TGTGCCAGCAGCCTACTTAGCGGGGGCCGAGGGAATGAGCAGTTCTTC. Translation: CASSLLSGGRGNEQFF.

This clonotype came up a few times. The rearrangement links TRBV5-1 to TRBJ2-5, with D perhaps TRBD1 or TRBD2 (5 bases each). The CDR3 contains 16 residues. The V gene's germline CDR1 is SGHRS and CDR2 YFSETQ. Trimming took 4 bases from V and 3 from J, leaving 19 bases between them. CDR3: CASSLLSGPKKETQYF. The CDR3 nucleotides read TGCGCCAGCAGCCTCCTTTCGGGACCGAAAAAAGAGACCCAGTACTTC.

This clonotype appeared many times. CDR3 amino acids: CASSQDWVSYNEQFF. CDR3 coding DNA: TGCGCCAGCAGCCAAGATTGGGTATCCTACAATGAGCAGTTCTTC. This chain uses TRBV4-1 with TRBJ2-1; D not resolved. The CDR3 is 15 amino acids. Germline CDR1 and CDR2: MGHRA and YSYEKL. The V and J ends lost 0 bases and 1 base respectively, with 7 bases between them.

Ten or more counts support this clonotype. The V call is TRBV5-1, the J call TRBJ1-3; D is uncertain. The V gene's germline CDR1 is SGHRS and CDR2 YFSETQ. The V gene lost 6 bases and the J gene lost 0 bases, with 10 bases spanning the gap. The CDR3 covers 14 residues. CDR3 sequence: CASTDGNSGNTIYF. The CDR3 bases are TGCGCCAGCACAGACGGCAACTCTGGAAACACCATATATTTT.

This clonotype came up a few times. The chain is built from TRBV6-4 and TRBJ2-2, with a tentative D call TRBD2 (6 bases). Trimming cost V 6 bases and J 3 bases, with 11 bases left between them. Germline values: CDR1 MRHNA, CDR2 SNTAGT. The CDR3 loop spans 14 amino acids. CDR3 residues: CASRGTSYTGELFF. The CDR3, as DNA: TGTGCCAGCAGGGGTACTAGCTACACCGGGGAGCTGTTTTTT.

This clonotype has only a few counts. Here the CDR3 reads CASSLAGINYGYTF. DNA of the CDR3: TGTGCCAGCAGTTTAGCCGGTATAAACTATGGCTACACCTTC. This sequence joins TRBV28 and TRBJ1-2; D is unclear. This CDR3 spans 14 amino acids. CDR1 MDHEN and CDR2 SYDVKM come from the germline V gene. With 2 bases removed from V and 2 bases from J, the gap between germline ends came to 9 bases.

This clonotype has a count of ten or more. V and J are TRBV5-4 and TRBJ2-6; the D gene is possibly TRBD2 (6 bases). Deletions cut 4 bases from V and 0 bases from J, with 17 bases between. There are 18 residues in the CDR3. Per germline, CDR1 SGHNT and CDR2 YYREEE (reference sequence). The CDR3 sequence is CASSQEGPTLSGANVLTF. DNA for the CDR3: TGTGCCAGCAGCCAGGAGGGTCCTACCCTCTCTGGGGCCAACGTCCTGACTTTC.

CDR3 coding DNA: TGTGCCACCAGTGTACAGGGGGCGAAGAATGAGCAGTTCTTC. It specifies CATSVQGAKNEQFF. The J gene is TRBJ2-1, the V gene TRBV24-1; 9 bases line up with TRBD1. J was trimmed by 7 bases and V by 5 bases; bases with no gene match: 5. Per the germline V gene, CDR1 is KGHDR and CDR2 is SFDVKD. The CDR3 spans 14 residues.